The 4 T cell receptor beta chains presented below share a single source sample, sequenced in a study of blood T cell repertoires in COVID-19. Assay used: immunoSEQ multiplex PCR; TCRdb lists only in-frame clones, some missing. The table has roughly 260,000 clones, approximately 86% seen once. The sample taken for sequencing was peripheral blood. All receptors derive from a man between 40 and 49 years old who had recovered from COVID-19.

This chain links TRBV19 with TRBJ1-3, with D unclear. The germline CDR1 and CDR2 sequences are LNHDA and SQIVND (reference sequence). V lost 2 bases to trimming and J lost 0 bases, with 17 bases between them. This CDR3 has 18 residues. CDR3 amino acids: CASSISGLRLLSGNTIYF. The CDR3 nucleotides read TGTGCCAGTAGTATATCTGGACTACGCCTTCTCTCTGGAAACACCATATATTTT.

The chain combines TRBV6-1 with TRBJ1-5; 11 bases match TRBD1. The V gene end was trimmed by 4 bases and the J gene end by 0 bases; junction bases not matched to a gene: 14. The CDR3 consists of 20 residues. Germline V gene sequence: CDR1 MNHNS, CDR2 SASEGT. Here the CDR3 DNA reads TGTGCCAGCAGTGCCGACTTGAGGACAGGGGGCCCTAGTAGCAATCAGCCCCAGCATTTT. It specifies CASSADLRTGGPSSNQPQHF.

The genes are TRBV7-2 and TRBJ2-7, with a tentative D call TRBD1 (7 bases). The CDR3 covers 16 residues. Germline V gives CDR1 SGHTA, CDR2 FQGNSA. V was pared by 1 base and J by 3 bases, with 16 bases between. The CDR3 sequence is CASSLGGAGGSYEQYF. CDR3 nucleotides: TGTGCCAGCAGCTTAGGGGGGGCAGGGGGTAGCTACGAGCAGTACTTC. Full variable domain (missing parts from reference TRBV7-2 and TRBJ2-7): GAGVSQSPSNKVTEKGKDVELRCDPISGHTALYWYRQSLGQGLEFLIYFQGNSAPDKSGLPSDRFSAERTGGSVSTLTIQRTQQEDSAVYLCASSLGGAGGSYEQYFGPGTRLTVT.

This clone appeared once. This sequence joins TRBV6-6 and TRBJ1-2; TRBD1 agrees at 7 bases. The CDR3 length is 13 residues. Germline-derived CDR1 and CDR2 are MNHNY and SVGAGI (reference sequence). With 7 bases clipped from V and 10 bases from J, the junction kept 12 bases outside the gene matches. The CDR3 sequence: CASILPPDRAYTF. CDR3 sequence (DNA): TGTGCCAGCATTCTACCCCCTGACAGGGCCTACACCTTC.